This T cell receptor (beta chain) emerged from a study of blood T cell repertoires in COVID-19. Background on the study: Sample material is recorded as cDNA or gDNA derived from T cells, B-cell-depleted T cells, or PBMCs.

Trimming cost V 6 bases and J 2 bases; bases outside gene matches: 2. CDR1 and CDR2 (germline): MNHEY, SVGAGI. The length of the CDR3 is 15 residues. The authors' processing: Amplification of reference gene primers was used by the study to estimate nucleated cell counts. TCRdb's copy holds only in-frame clones and misses some; the assay was immunoSEQ multiplex PCR. The V and J calls and clone size were taken over from that table, and D and trimming were inferred from the DNA. Of around 130,000 clones in the sample, approximately 85% are singletons; the top ten hold roughly 4%. Sequenced: peripheral blood. The source of this sequence is a human donor in a cohort sampled during active COVID-19. The chain uses TRBV6-5 and TRBJ2-1; TRBD2 agrees at 12 bases. The DNA of the CDR3 is TGTGCCAGCAGGACTAGCGGGAGCACCTACAATGAGCAGTTCTTC. Its translation is CASRTSGSTYNEQFF.